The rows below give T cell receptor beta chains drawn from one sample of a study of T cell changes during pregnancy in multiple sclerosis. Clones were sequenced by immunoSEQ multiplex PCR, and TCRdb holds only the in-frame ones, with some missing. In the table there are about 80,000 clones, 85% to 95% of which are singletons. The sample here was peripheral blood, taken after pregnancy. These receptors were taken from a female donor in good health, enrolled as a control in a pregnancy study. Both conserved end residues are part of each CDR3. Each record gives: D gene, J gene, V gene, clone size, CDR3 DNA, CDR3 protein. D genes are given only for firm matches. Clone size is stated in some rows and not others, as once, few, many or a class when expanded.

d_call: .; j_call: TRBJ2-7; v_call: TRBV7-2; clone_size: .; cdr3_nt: TGTGCCAGCAGCACCTCGGCCGGGAACGAGCAGTACTTC; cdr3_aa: CASSTSAGNEQYF
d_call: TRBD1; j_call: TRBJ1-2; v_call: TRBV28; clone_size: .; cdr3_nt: TGTGCCAGCAGTCGAGACAGGGACTATGGCTACACCTTC; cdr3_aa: CASSRDRDYGYTF
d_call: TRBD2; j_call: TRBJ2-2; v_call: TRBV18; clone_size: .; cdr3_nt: TGTGCCAGCTCACCACAGCGGGGCGTGAACACCGGGGAGCTGTTTTTT; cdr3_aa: CASSPQRGVNTGELFF
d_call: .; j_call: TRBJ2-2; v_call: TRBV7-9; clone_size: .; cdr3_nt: TGTGCCAGCAGCTTACAGGCTCTCTTCAACACCGGGGAGCTGTTTTTT; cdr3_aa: CASSLQALFNTGELFF
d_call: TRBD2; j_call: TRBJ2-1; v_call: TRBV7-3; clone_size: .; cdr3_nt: TGTGCCAGCAGCCCCCAGCGGGGCCTTAACAATGAGCAGTTCTTC; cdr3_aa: CASSPQRGLNNEQFF
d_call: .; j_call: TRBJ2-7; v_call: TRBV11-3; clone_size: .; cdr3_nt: TGTGCCAGCAGCCATCCCGGTCTGTACGAGCAGTACTTC; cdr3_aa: CASSHPGLYEQYF
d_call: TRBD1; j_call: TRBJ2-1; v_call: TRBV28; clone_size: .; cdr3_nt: TGTGCCAGCAGTCCCTCCGGGACAGGGTGGAGTGACAATGAGCAGTTCTTC; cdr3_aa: CASSPSGTGWSDNEQFF
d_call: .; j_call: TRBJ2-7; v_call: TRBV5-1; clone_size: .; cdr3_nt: TGCGCCAGCAGCTTGGGACAGGGAGGCGAGCAGTACTTC; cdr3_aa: CASSLGQGGEQYF
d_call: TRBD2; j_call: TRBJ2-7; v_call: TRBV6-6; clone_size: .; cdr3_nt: TGTGCCACGCTAGCGGAACGCCACGAGCAGTACTTC; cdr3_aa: CATLAERHEQYF
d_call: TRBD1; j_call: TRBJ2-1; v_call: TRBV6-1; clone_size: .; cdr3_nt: TGTGCCAGCAGTTCTCGACAGGGGGCGCGCAATGAGCAGTTCTTC; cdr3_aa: CASSSRQGARNEQFF
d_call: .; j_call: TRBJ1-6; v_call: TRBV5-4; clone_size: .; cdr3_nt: TGTGCCAGCAGCAAACAGGCAAGCTCCTATAATTCACCCCTCCACTTT; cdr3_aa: CASSKQASSYNSPLHF
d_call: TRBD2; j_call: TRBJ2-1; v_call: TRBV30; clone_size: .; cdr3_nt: TGTGCCTGGAGTTCGGCGGGAGAATCCTACAATGAGCAGTTCTTC; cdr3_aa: CAWSSAGESYNEQFF
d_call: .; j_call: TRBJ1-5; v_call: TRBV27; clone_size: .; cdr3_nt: TGTGCCAGCAGTTTCCAGGCGCCCTATAGCAATCAGCCCCAGCATTTT; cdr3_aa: CASSFQAPYSNQPQHF
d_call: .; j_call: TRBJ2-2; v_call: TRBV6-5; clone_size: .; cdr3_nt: TGTGCCAGCACCTGGGGAGTTAACACCGGGGAGCTGTTTTTT; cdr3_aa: CASTWGVNTGELFF
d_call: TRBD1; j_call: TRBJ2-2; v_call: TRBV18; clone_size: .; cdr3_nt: TGTGCCAGCTCACCACCGTTTGGACAGGAAGGAACCACCGGGGAGCTGTTTTTT; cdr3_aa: CASSPPFGQEGTTGELFF
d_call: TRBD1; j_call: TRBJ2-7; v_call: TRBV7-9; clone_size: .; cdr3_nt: TGTGCCAGCAGCTGGGGGACAGGGCGAAGCTACGAGCAGTACTTC; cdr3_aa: CASSWGTGRSYEQYF
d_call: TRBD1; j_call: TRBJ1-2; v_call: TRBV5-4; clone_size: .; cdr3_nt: TGTGCCAGCAGCTTCTTGGACAGGGGCCTCTATGGCTACACCTTC; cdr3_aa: CASSFLDRGLYGYTF
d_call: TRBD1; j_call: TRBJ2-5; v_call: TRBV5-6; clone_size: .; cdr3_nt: TGTGCCAGCTCCCAGGGGGTAAAAGAGACCCAGTACTTC; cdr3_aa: CASSQGVKETQYF
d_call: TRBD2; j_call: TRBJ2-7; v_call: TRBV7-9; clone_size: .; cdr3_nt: TGTGCCAGCAGCGTCGACGGGAGGGCCCGATACGAGCAGTACTTC; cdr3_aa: CASSVDGRARYEQYF
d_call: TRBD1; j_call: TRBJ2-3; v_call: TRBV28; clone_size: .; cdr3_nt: TGTGCCAGCTCAGGGGGAACAGATACGCAGTATTTT; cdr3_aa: CASSGGTDTQYF
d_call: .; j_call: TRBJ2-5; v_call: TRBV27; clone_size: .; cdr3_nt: TGTGCCAGCAGTTTCGGGGATACTTGGGGGACCCAGTACTTC; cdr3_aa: CASSFGDTWGTQYF
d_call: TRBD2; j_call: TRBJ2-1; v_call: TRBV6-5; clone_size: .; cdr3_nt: TGTGCCAGCAGTTACGGGACTAGCGCCTACAATGAGCAGTTCTTC; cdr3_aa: CASSYGTSAYNEQFF
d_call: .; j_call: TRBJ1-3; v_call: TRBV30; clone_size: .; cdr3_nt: TGTGCCTGGAAATGGGGCAGAGGAGCCTCTGGAAACACCATATATTTT; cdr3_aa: CAWKWGRGASGNTIYF
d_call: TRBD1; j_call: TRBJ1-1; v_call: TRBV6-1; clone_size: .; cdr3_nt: TGTGCCAGCAGTGAAGGATTGGGACAGATTAATACTGAAGCTTTCTTT; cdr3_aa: CASSEGLGQINTEAFF
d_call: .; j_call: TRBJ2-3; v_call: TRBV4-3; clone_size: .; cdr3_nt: TGCGCCAGCAGCCAAGAGGAGGGTGCGGGTTGGGGTCAGGCGCAGTATTTT; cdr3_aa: CASSQEEGAGWGQAQYF
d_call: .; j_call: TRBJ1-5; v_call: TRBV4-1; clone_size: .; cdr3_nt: TGCGCCAGCAGCCAAGTAAGCCAGGGAAATCAGCCCCAGCATTTT; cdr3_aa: CASSQVSQGNQPQHF
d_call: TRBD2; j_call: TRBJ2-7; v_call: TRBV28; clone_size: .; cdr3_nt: TGTGCCAGCAGTTTAAGGGACTACGGCTACGAGCAGTACTTC; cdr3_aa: CASSLRDYGYEQYF
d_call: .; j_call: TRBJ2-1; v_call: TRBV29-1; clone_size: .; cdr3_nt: TGCAGCGTTGAAGCCCCGCGGGGACGGGGCCTGTCCTACAATGAGCAGTTCTTC; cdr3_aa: CSVEAPRGRGLSYNEQFF
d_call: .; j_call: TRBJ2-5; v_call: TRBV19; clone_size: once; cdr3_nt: TGTGCCAGTAGTATGGCCGTTTGGAGACAAGAGACCCAGTACTTC; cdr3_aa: CASSMAVWRQETQYF
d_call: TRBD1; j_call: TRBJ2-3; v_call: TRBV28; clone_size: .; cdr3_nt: TGTGCCAGCAACGAAGGGGGCGCACAATTAGATACGCAGTATTTT; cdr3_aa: CASNEGGAQLDTQYF
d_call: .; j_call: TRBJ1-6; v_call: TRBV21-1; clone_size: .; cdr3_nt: TGTGCCAGCAGCGAAAGACAACGTCGCTCCTATAATTCACCCCTCCACTTT; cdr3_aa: CASSERQRRSYNSPLHF
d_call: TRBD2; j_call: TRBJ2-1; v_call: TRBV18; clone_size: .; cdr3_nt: TGTGCCAGCTCAAACCAGCGCACTAGCGGATACAATGAGCAGTTCTTC; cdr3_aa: CASSNQRTSGYNEQFF
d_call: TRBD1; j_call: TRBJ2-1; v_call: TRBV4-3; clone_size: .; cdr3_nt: TGCGCCAGCAGCCAAAAGACAGGGTTACTCCCCTTGGATGAGCAGTTCTTC; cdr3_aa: CASSQKTGLLPLDEQFF
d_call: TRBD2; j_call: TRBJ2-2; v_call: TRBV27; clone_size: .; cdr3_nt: TGTGCCAGCAGTCCCACTAGCGGGGTGGTCGGGGAGCTGTTTTTT; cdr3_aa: CASSPTSGVVGELFF
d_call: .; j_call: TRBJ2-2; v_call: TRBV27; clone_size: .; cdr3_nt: TGTGCCAGCAGTCTCTACCGACAGCCCGGCGATACCGGGGAGCTGTTTTTT; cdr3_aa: CASSLYRQPGDTGELFF
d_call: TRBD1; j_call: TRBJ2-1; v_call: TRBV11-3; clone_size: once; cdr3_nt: TGTGCCAGCAGCCCGAGGACAGGTATAGAGAATGAGCAGTTCTTC; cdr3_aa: CASSPRTGIENEQFF